These 32 T cell receptor beta chains came from one sample sequenced in a study of cytotoxic CD8 clonotypes in ibrutinib-treated CLL. TCRdb keeps only in-frame clones here, not all; method: immunoSEQ multiplex PCR. The sample carries more than 70,000 clones, 70% to 80% recorded once. Sequenced here: PBMCs, sampled after 12 months of ibrutinib treatment. All receptors derive from a human donor with chronic lymphocytic leukemia.

V is TRBV19 and J is TRBJ1-3; D is uncertain. Germline V CDR1 and CDR2: LNHDA, SQIVND (reference sequence). The CDR3 loop spans 14 amino acids. The V and J ends lost 3 bases and 1 base respectively, with 7 bases between them. The CDR3 nucleotides read TGTGCCAGTAGTATGGCGGGGTCTGGAAACACCATATATTTT. Residues: CASSMAGSGNTIYF. Full variable domain (missing parts from reference TRBV19 and TRBJ1-3): DGGITQSPKYLFRKEGQNVTLSCEQNLNHDAMYWYRQDPGQGLRLIYYSQIVNDFQKGDIAEGYSVSREKKESFPLTVTSAQKNPTAFYLCASSMAGSGNTIYFGEGSWLTVV.

The count of this clone is one. CDR3 sequence reads: CASSVGSGGAKNIQYF. Written as DNA, the CDR3 is TGTGCCAGCAGTGTCGGGTCGGGGGGGGCCAAAAACATTCAGTACTTC. The chain employs TRBV6-1 and TRBJ2-4; TRBD2 agrees at 8 bases. With 4 bases clipped from V and 1 base from J, the junction kept 6 bases outside the gene matches. Looked up from germline, CDR1 is MNHNS and CDR2 is SASEGT. The CDR3 extends over 16 amino acids.

In this sample, this clone turned up a few times. The chain links TRBV28 to TRBJ2-1; no clear D gene. Trimming took off 7 bases at V and 1 base at J, with 8 bases between the two ends. CDR3 size: 13 residues. CDR1 and CDR2 from the germline V gene are MDHEN and SYDVKM. The CDR3 region has the DNA TGTGCCAGCACCCCAGGTTCCTACAATGAGCAGTTCTTC. Translated: CASTPGSYNEQFF. Using reference TRBV28 and TRBJ2-1 for the parts outside the CDR3, the full variable domain is DVKVTQSSRYLVKRTGEKVFLECVQDMDHENMFWYRQDPGLGLRLIYFSYDVKMKEKGDIPEGYSVSREKKERFSLILESASTNQTSMYLCASTPGSYNEQFFGPGTRLTVL.

The chain recombines TRBV6-5 with TRBJ1-5; tentative D call: TRBD1 (5 bases). From germline, CDR1 is MNHEY and CDR2 SVGAGI. The CDR3 is made up of 16 amino acids. Trimming left V 3 bases short and J 6 bases short, with 18 bases between. The CDR3 coding sequence is TGTGCCAGCAGTTATAGGGGTCCGCAATGGGGTCAGCCCCAGCATTTT. It specifies CASSYRGPQWGQPQHF.

The chain carries TRBV5-4 and TRBJ2-3, with TRBD2 matching over 7 bases. The V and J ends lost 0 bases and 6 bases, in that order; junction bases with no gene match: 13. In germline, CDR1 is SGHNT, CDR2 YYREEE (reference sequence). The CDR3 extends over 17 amino acids. The CDR3 region has the DNA TGTGCCAGCAGCTTGGGGGCTAGCGGATTGTCGGCGGATACGCAGTATTTT. Translation gives CASSLGASGLSADTQYF.

The chain couples TRBV27 to TRBJ2-7; TRBD1 agrees at 11 bases. Germline assignment: CDR1 MNHEY and CDR2 SMNVEV (reference sequence). V shed 5 bases and J 8 bases; nucleotides not matched to a gene: 11. This CDR3 contains 15 residues. The CDR3 DNA reads TGTGCCAGCAGTAACCACCGGACAGGGGGCTTAAAGCAGTACTTC. This sequence encodes CASSNHRTGGLKQYF.

The chain uses TRBV28 and TRBJ1-5; D may be TRBD1 (5 bases). The length of the CDR3 is 12 residues. The V gene lost 8 bases and the J gene lost 5 bases, with 10 bases spanning the gap. CDR1 is MDHEN and CDR2 is SYDVKM in the germline V gene. CDR3 DNA sequence: TGTGCCAGCGCCGACAGTTATCAGCCCCAGCATTTT. It codes for CASADSYQPQHF.

On this clone: This specimen includes other DNA sequences encoding the same CDR3. This chain links TRBV30 with TRBJ1-2; D gene uncertain. Germline CDR1 and CDR2: GTSNPN and SVGIG (reference sequence). This CDR3 contains 13 residues. Trimming stripped 0 bases from V and 2 bases from J, with 7 bases between. The CDR3: CAWSVGQNYGYTF. CDR3 in DNA: TGTGCCTGGAGTGTTGGGCAAAACTATGGCTACACCTTC.

CDR3 amino acids: CASSFAAEPYGYTF. CDR3 DNA sequence: TGTGCCAGCAGTTTCGCCGCGGAACCTTATGGCTACACCTTC. The chain couples TRBV28 to TRBJ1-2; no firm D call. This CDR3 has 14 residues. V shed 3 bases and J shed 5 bases, with 13 bases lying between them. The germline CDR1 and CDR2 sequences are MDHEN and SYDVKM.

The V gene is TRBV6-6, the J gene TRBJ1-6; D is ambiguous. This CDR3 comprises 13 residues. Trimming took 11 bases from V and 0 from J, leaving 8 bases between them. Per germline, CDR1 MNHNY and CDR2 SVGAGI (reference sequence). DNA of the CDR3: TGTGCCCATTTGAGCTCCTATAATTCACCCCTCCACTTT. It encodes CAHLSSYNSPLHF.

This clone showed up just a few times. This chain connects TRBV30 to TRBJ1-5, with a weak D call TRBD1 (5 bases). Germline V gives CDR1 GTSNPN, CDR2 SVGIG (reference sequence). This CDR3 contains 13 residues. The V end lost 2 bases, the J end lost 5 bases, and 10 bases lay between the germline ends. The CDR3 DNA is TGTGCCTGGAGTAACGGGGGGGATCAGCCCCAGCATTTT. Protein: CAWSNGGDQPQHF.

This chain connects TRBV6-5 to TRBJ2-7; 11 bases are shared with TRBD2. The CDR3 consists of 14 residues. The V gene end was trimmed by 6 bases and the J gene end by 5 bases; junction bases not matched to a gene: 6. CDR1 and CDR2 from the germline V gene are MNHEY and SVGAGI. The CDR3 region has the DNA TGTGCCAGCAGACCCGGGACTAGCGGCCACGAGCAGTACTTC. This translates into CASRPGTSGHEQYF.

The CDR3 coding sequence is TGTGCCAGCACCTTGGGAAGGGGCACAGATACGCAGTATTTT. This sequence encodes CASTLGRGTDTQYF. The chain has TRBV11-2 and TRBJ2-3; the D is unclear. Germline loops: CDR1 SGHAT, CDR2 FQNNGV. The CDR3 is 14 amino acids. V was cut by 7 bases and J by 1 base, with 12 bases left in between.

The chain has TRBV6-4 and TRBJ2-1; 9 bases are a match to TRBD2. This CDR3 contains 14 residues. Germline CDR1 and CDR2: MRHNA and SNTAGT. The V segment lost 3 bases and the J segment 8 bases; nucleotides outside the gene matches: 5. The CDR3 here is CASSEGTSTDEQFF. The DNA of the CDR3 is TGTGCCAGCAGTGAGGGGACTAGCACCGATGAGCAGTTCTTC.

This chain joins TRBV7-8 and TRBJ1-5; no reliable D call. This CDR3 has 13 amino acids. The V and J ends lost 1 base and 7 bases respectively, with 8 bases between them. CDR1 SGHVS and CDR2 FQNEAQ come from the germline V gene. CDR3 bases: TGTGCCAGCAGCTTAGACCTAGTACAGCCCCAGCATTTT. It specifies CASSLDLVQPQHF.

The chain combines TRBV28 with TRBJ1-5, with D tentatively TRBD1 (5 bases). V shed 3 bases and J shed 2 bases, with 14 bases lying between them. Germline lookup yields CDR1 MDHEN and CDR2 SYDVKM. CDR3 length equals 16 residues. The CDR3 nucleotides read TGTGCCAGCAGTTTTCGGGGGAAGGACGGCAATCAGCCCCAGCATTTT. This encodes CASSFRGKDGNQPQHF.

The chain couples TRBV7-6 to TRBJ1-1; no clear D gene. Looked up from germline, CDR1 is SGHVS and CDR2 is FNYEAQ. This CDR3 region has 13 residues. V was cut by 0 bases and J by 9 bases, with 11 bases left in between. The CDR3 region has the DNA TGTGCCAGCAGCTTAGCGGCCGCCGGGCAAGCTTTCTTT. This sequence encodes CASSLAAAGQAFF.

This chain connects TRBV9 to TRBJ2-3; 11 positions agree with TRBD2. This CDR3 is built from 15 residues. Trimming cost V 3 bases and J 6 bases; bases outside gene matches: 6. The germline gives CDR1 SGDLS, CDR2 YYNGEE. The CDR3 here is CASSGSGRAGDTQYF. CDR3 nucleotide sequence: TGTGCCAGCAGCGGTAGCGGGAGGGCCGGGGATACGCAGTATTTT.

The rearrangement joins TRBV5-6 to TRBJ2-3; TRBD1 aligns across 7 bases. This CDR3 spans 15 amino acids. V shed 2 bases, J shed 3 bases, and the junction held 6 bases outside the gene matches. Germline CDR1 SGHDT, CDR2 YYEEEE. CDR3 in DNA: TGTGCCAGCAGCTTCCTGCGACAGGGAACAGATACGCAGTATTTT. This translates into CASSFLRQGTDTQYF.

The chain links TRBV2 to TRBJ2-7; no reliable D call. CDR1 is SNHLY and CDR2 is FYNNEI in the germline V gene. The CDR3 runs 14 residues. Between the trimmed V and J ends, which lost 3 bases and 2 bases, there was a span of 11 bases. CDR3 DNA sequence: TGTGCCAGCAGTGAGGGGTCCACCCCCTACGAGCAGTACTTC. Its protein product is CASSEGSTPYEQYF.

The chain has TRBV14 and TRBJ2-2, with D maybe TRBD2 (5 bases). Germline values: CDR1 SGHDN, CDR2 FVKESK. The CDR3 is 13 residues long. V gave up 4 bases and J gave up 7 bases, with 10 bases separating them. The CDR3 sequence: CASSPRVVGELFF. CDR3 nucleotides: TGTGCCAGCAGCCCGAGGGTTGTCGGGGAGCTGTTTTTT.

This clone appeared a single time. The V call is TRBV18, the J call TRBJ1-1, with 10 nucleotides matching TRBD1. Looked up from germline, CDR1 is KGHSH and CDR2 is LQKENI. The trim removed 3 bases at V and 5 bases at J, leaving 6 bases unmatched. This CDR3 contains 15 residues. The CDR3: CASSPGQGGYTEAFF. The DNA of the CDR3 is TGTGCCAGCTCACCTGGACAGGGGGGTTATACTGAAGCTTTCTTT.

This chain links TRBV9 with TRBJ2-5; 11 nucleotides line up with TRBD2. Germline CDR1 and CDR2: SGDLS and YYNGEE. The CDR3 has 14 amino acids. V was pared by 4 bases and J by 9 bases, with 8 bases of the junction left unmatched. DNA for the CDR3: TGTGCCAGCAGCCCCGAGATAGCGGGGGGGGCCCAGTACTTC. Protein: CASSPEIAGGAQYF. The whole variable domain, filled in from reference TRBV9 and TRBJ2-5, reads DSGVTQTPKHLITATGQRVTLRCSPRSGDLSVYWYQQSLDQGLQFLIQYYNGEERAKGNILERFSAQQFPDLHSELNLSSLELGDSALYFCASSPEIAGGAQYFGPGTRLLVL.

The chain has TRBV6-1 and TRBJ1-5; TRBD1 aligns across 7 bases. CDR1 is MNHNS and CDR2 is SASEGT in the germline V gene. With V trimmed by 7 bases and J by 0 bases, 6 bases remained unmatched. The CDR3 length is 15 residues. The DNA of the CDR3 is TGTGCCAGCACTCGAGGGGGCAATAGCAATCAGCCCCAGCATTTT. Amino acids: CASTRGGNSNQPQHF.

The table lists this clone with a few counts. The chain couples TRBV5-1 to TRBJ2-7; tentatively, D is TRBD1 or TRBD2 (5 bases each). Germline CDR1 is SGHRS and CDR2 is YFSETQ. V was trimmed by 4 bases and J by 0 bases, leaving 11 bases between them. CDR3 length: 14 residues. CDR3 region: CASSPGAISYEQYF. The DNA of the CDR3 is TGCGCCAGCAGCCCCGGGGCCATCTCCTACGAGCAGTACTTC.

In its sample, this clone was seen many times. The rearrangement uses TRBV11-1 and TRBJ2-1, with D hard to call. Germline V gene sequence: CDR1 SGHAT, CDR2 FQDESV (reference sequence). Trimming shortened V by 3 bases and J by 6 bases, and 9 bases separated the two germline ends. The CDR3 covers 13 residues. The CDR3 DNA sequence: TGTGCCAGCAGCTTTGGGGAACTCAATGAGCAGTTCTTC. This gives the protein CASSFGELNEQFF.

The chain joins TRBV7-9 to TRBJ2-7, with TRBD1 matching 9 bases. J gave up 6 bases and V 1 base, and 4 bases lay outside the gene matches. The CDR3 has 14 amino acids. Germline CDR1 SEHNR, CDR2 FQNEAQ (reference sequence). For the CDR3, the DNA is TGTGCCAGCAGCTTAGGGGACAGGGTTGGCGAGCAGTACTTC. Its protein is CASSLGDRVGEQYF. Together with reference TRBV7-9 and TRBJ2-7, the CDR3 gives the full variable domain: DTGVSQNPRHKITKRGQNVTFRCDPISEHNRLYWYRQTLGQGPEFLTYFQNEAQLEKSRLLSDRFSAERPKGSFSTLEIQRTEQGDSAMYLCASSLGDRVGEQYFGPGTRLTVT.

The chain employs TRBV6-6 and TRBJ1-1; TRBD1 matches 7 bases. CDR1 is MNHNY and CDR2 is SVGAGI in the germline V gene (reference sequence). CDR3 size: 12 residues. Losses at the gene ends were 10 bases for V and 8 bases for J; bases not matched to a gene: 10. Written as DNA, the CDR3 is TGTGCCATCAGCCGGACAGGAAGCGAAGCTTTCTTT. This sequence encodes CAISRTGSEAFF.

This chain joins TRBV19 and TRBJ2-3, with D perhaps matching TRBD1 (5 bases). The CDR3 is 15 amino acids. V shed 3 bases and J shed 4 bases, with 14 bases lying between them. Germline CDR1 is LNHDA and CDR2 is SQIVND (reference sequence). The CDR3 loop reads CASSMVRGFADTQYF. CDR3 sequence (DNA): TGTGCCAGTAGTATGGTAAGGGGTTTCGCAGATACGCAGTATTTT. The complete variable domain, with remaining parts taken from reference TRBV19 and TRBJ2-3, reads DGGITQSPKYLFRKEGQNVTLSCEQNLNHDAMYWYRQDPGQGLRLIYYSQIVNDFQKGDIAEGYSVSREKKESFPLTVTSAQKNPTAFYLCASSMVRGFADTQYFGPGTRLTVL.

The V gene is TRBV19, the J gene TRBJ2-5, with TRBD2 identical over 9 bases. With 8 bases clipped from V and 2 bases from J, the junction kept 6 bases outside the gene matches. The CDR3 runs 14 residues. CDR1 and CDR2 (germline): LNHDA, SQIVND (reference sequence). The CDR3 DNA reads as TGTGCCAGTGGGGGGCTAGCGGGACAAGAGACCCAGTACTTC. Translated: CASGGLAGQETQYF.

V and J are TRBV15 and TRBJ2-3; 7 bases agree with TRBD1. The CDR3 sequence is 15 residues long. CDR1 is LNHNV, CDR2 YYDKDF, per germline (reference sequence). After removal of 2 bases from V and 9 bases from J, the junction contained 11 bases not matched to a gene. The CDR3 sequence: CATSRIRQGGTTQYF. CDR3 sequence (DNA): TGTGCCACCAGCAGAATAAGACAGGGTGGAACGACGCAGTATTTT.

Written as DNA, the CDR3 is TGTGCCAGCAGCAAAGGGGCGGGGTTGGAAGAGACCCAGTACTTC. Its protein is CASSKGAGLEETQYF. The chain combines TRBV21-1 with TRBJ2-5; TRBD2, the D gene given by the table, was not confirmed from the DNA. TRBV21-1 is an annotated pseudogene. The CDR3 is made up of 15 amino acids.